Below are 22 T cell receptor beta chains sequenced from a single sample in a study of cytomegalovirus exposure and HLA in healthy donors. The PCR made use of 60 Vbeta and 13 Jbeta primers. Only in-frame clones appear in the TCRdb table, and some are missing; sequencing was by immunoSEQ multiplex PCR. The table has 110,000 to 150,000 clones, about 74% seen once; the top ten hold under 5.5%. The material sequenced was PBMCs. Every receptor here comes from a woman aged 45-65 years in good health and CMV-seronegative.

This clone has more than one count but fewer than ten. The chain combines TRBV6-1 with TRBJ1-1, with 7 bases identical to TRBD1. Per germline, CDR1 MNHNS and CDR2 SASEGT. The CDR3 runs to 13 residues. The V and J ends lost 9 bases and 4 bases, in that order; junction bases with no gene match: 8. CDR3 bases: TGTGCCAGTCAGGGGGTAAGGGGCACTGAAGCTTTCTTT. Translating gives CASQGVRGTEAFF.

The DNA for the CDR3 is TGTGCCATAGAGAGGAACACTGAAGCTTTCTTT. The encoded protein is CAIERNTEAFF. The chain is built from TRBV30 and TRBJ1-1; D not certain. The V end lost 8 bases, the J end lost 1 base, and 8 bases lay between the germline ends. The germline V gene encodes CDR1 GTSNPN and CDR2 SVGIG (reference sequence). This CDR3 is built from 11 residues.

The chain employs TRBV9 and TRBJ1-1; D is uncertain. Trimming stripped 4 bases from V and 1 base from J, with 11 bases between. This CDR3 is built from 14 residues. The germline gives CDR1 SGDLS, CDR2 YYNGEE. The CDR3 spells CASSISGQNTEAFF. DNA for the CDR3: TGTGCCAGCAGCATCAGCGGGCAGAACACTGAAGCTTTCTTT.

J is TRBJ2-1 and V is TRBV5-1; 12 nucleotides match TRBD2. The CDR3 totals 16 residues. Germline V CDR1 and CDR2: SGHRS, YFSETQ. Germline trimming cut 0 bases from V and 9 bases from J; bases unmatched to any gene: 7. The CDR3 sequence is CASSLAPSGGALEQFF. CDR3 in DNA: TGCGCCAGCAGCTTGGCCCCTAGCGGGGGGGCCCTTGAGCAGTTCTTC. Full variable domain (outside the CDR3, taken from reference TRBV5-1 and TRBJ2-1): KAGVTQTPRYLIKTRGQQVTLSCSPISGHRSVSWYQQTPGQGLQFLFEYFSETQRNKGNFPGRFSGRQFSNSRSEMNVSTLELGDSALYLCASSLAPSGGALEQFFGPGTRLTVL.

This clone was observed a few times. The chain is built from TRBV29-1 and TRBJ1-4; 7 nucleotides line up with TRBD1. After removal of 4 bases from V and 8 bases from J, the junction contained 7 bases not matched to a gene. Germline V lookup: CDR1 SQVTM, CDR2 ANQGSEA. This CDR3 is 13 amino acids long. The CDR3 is CSVVNRGGEKLFF. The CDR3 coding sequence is TGCAGCGTTGTAAACAGGGGTGGGGAAAAACTGTTTTTT.

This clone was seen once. The CDR3 DNA is TGTGCCAGCAGCGCCAACAGGGGGCGTCTATATGGCTACACCTTC. Its protein product is CASSANRGRLYGYTF. The chain combines TRBV11-2 with TRBJ1-2; TRBD1 aligns across 9 bases. CDR1 and CDR2 from the germline V gene are SGHAT and FQNNGV. Germline trimming cut 5 bases from V and 5 bases from J; bases unmatched to any gene: 9. This CDR3 contains 15 residues.

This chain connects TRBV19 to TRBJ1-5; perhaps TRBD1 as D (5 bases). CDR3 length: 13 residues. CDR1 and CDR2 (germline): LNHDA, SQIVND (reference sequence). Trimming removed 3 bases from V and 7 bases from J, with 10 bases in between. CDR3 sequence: CASSMGGEQPQHF. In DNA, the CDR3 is TGTGCCAGTAGTATGGGGGGTGAACAGCCCCAGCATTTT.

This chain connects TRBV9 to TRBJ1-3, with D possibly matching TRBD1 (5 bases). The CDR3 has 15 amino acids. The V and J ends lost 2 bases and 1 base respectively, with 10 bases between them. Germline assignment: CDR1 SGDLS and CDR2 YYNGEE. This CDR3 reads CASSVSGTSGNTIYF. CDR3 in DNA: TGTGCCAGCAGCGTCTCAGGGACTTCTGGAAACACCATATATTTT.

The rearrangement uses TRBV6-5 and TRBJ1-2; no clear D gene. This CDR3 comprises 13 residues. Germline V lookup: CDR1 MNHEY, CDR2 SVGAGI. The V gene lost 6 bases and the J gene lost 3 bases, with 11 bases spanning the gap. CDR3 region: CASRSRPHYGYTF. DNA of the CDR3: TGTGCCAGCAGAAGCAGGCCACACTATGGCTACACCTTC.

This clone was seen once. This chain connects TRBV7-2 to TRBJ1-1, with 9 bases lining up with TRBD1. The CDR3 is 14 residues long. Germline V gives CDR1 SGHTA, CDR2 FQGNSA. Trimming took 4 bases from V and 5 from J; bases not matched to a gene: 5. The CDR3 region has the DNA TGTGCCAGCAGCTCGACAGGGGGTGGGACTGAAGCTTTCTTT. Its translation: CASSSTGGGTEAFF.

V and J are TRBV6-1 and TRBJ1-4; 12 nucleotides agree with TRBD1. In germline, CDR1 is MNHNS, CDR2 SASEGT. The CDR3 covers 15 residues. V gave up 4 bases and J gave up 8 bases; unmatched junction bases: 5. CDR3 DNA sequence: TGTGCCAGCAGTGGGGACAGGGGGCGCGGGGAAAAACTGTTTTTT. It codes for CASSGDRGRGEKLFF.

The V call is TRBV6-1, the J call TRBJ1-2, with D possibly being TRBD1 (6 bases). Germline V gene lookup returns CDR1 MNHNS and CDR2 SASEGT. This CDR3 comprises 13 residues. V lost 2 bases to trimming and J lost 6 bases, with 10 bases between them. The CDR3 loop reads CASSETGRHGYTF. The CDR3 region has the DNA TGTGCCAGCAGTGAAACAGGGCGCCATGGCTACACCTTC.

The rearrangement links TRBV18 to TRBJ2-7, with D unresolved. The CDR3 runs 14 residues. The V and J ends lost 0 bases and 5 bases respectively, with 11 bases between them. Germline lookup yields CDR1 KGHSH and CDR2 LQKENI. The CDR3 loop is CASSPPRQAHEQYF. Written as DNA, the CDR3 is TGTGCCAGCTCACCACCACGGCAGGCGCACGAGCAGTACTTC.

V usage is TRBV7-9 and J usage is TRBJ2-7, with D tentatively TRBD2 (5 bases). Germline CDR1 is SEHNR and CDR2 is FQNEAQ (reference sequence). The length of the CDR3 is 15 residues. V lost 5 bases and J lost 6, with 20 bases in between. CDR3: CASSPGLRRVGEQYF. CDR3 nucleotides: TGTGCCAGCAGCCCAGGACTCCGTCGGGTTGGCGAGCAGTACTTC.

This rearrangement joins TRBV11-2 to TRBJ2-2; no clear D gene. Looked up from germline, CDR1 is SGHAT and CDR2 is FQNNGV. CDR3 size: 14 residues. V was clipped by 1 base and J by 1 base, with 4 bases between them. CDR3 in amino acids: CASSLARNTGELFF. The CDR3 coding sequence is TGTGCCAGCAGCTTAGCCAGGAACACCGGGGAGCTGTTTTTT.

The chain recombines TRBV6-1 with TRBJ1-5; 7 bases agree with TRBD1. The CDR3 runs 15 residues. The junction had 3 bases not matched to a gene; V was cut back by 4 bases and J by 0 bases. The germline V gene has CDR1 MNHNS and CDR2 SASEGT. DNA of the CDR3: TGTGCCAGCAGTGGGGGGACAGATAGCAATCAGCCCCAGCATTTT. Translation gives CASSGGTDSNQPQHF.

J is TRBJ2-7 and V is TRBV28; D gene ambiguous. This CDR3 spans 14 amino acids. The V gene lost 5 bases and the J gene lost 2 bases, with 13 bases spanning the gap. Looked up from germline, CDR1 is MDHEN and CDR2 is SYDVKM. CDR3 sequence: CASSPQFQTYEQYF. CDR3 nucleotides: TGTGCCAGCAGTCCCCAGTTTCAGACCTACGAGCAGTACTTC.

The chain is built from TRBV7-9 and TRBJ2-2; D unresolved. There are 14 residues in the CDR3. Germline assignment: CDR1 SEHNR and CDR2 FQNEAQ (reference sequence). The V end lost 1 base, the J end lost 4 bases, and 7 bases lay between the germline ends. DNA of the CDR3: TGTGCCAGCAGCTTAGGAGGCCTCACCGGGGAGCTGTTTTTT. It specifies CASSLGGLTGELFF.

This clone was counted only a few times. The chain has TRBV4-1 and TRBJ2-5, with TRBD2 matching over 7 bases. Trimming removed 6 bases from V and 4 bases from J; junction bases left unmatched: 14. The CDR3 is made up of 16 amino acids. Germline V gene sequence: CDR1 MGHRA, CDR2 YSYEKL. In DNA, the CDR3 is TGCGCCAGCAGAGGTTGGTGGCGGGGAGGGGTAGAGACCCAGTACTTC. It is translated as CASRGWWRGGVETQYF.

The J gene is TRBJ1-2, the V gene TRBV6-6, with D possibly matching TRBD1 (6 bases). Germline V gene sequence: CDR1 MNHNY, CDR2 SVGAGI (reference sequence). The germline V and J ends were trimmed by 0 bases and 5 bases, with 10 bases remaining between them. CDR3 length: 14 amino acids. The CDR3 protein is CASSYSYREYGYTF. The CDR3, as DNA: TGTGCCAGCAGTTACTCTTACAGGGAATATGGCTACACCTTC.

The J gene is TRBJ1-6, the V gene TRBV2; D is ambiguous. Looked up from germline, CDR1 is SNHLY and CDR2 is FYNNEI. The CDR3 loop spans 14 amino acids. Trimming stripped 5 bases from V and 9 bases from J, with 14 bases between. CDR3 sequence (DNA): TGTGCCAGCAGTCCAGACGAGGGAAGTTCACCCCTCCACTTT. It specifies CASSPDEGSSPLHF. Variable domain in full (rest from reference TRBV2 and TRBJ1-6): EPEVTQTPSHQVTQMGQEVILRCVPISNHLYFYWYRQILGQKVEFLVSFYNNEISEKSEIFDDQFSVERPDGSNFTLKIRSTKLEDSAMYFCASSPDEGSSPLHFGNGTRLTVT.

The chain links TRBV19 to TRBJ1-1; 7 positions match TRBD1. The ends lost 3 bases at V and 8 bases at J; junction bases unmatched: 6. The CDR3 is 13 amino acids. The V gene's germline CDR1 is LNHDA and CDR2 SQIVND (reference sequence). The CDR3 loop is CASSIQGTVEAFF. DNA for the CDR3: TGTGCCAGTAGTATCCAAGGGACAGTAGAAGCTTTCTTT.